The 8 T cell receptor beta chains listed next were all sequenced from one sample in a study of T cell responses to AZD1222 COVID-19 vaccine. The table came from immunoSEQ multiplex PCR; TCRdb's copy has only in-frame clones and leaves some out. The sample has some 110,000 clones, around 89% seen once. The source was peripheral blood, collected 28 days after the second AZD1222 dose. The receptors stem from an adult who received the AZD1222 COVID-19 vaccine.

This chain joins TRBV6-4 and TRBJ2-3; no clear D gene. The CDR3 consists of 16 residues. The germline V and J ends were trimmed by 3 bases and 5 bases, with 18 bases remaining between them. Germline V gives CDR1 MRHNA, CDR2 SNTAGT. This CDR3 is CASSEGSTLSLDTQYF. DNA of the CDR3: TGTGCCAGCAGTGAAGGTAGTACGCTAAGTCTAGATACGCAGTATTTT.

The chain links TRBV10-3 to TRBJ2-7; D call uncertain. Germline-derived CDR1 and CDR2 are ENHRY and SYGVKD. This CDR3 spans 12 amino acids. The germline V and J ends were trimmed by 3 bases and 2 bases, with 5 bases remaining between them. In DNA form, the CDR3 reads TGTGCCATCAGTGAATTAGCCTACGAGCAGTACTTC. This translates into CAISELAYEQYF.

This clone appeared a single time. The chain employs TRBV6-1 and TRBJ1-1, with a tentative D call TRBD1 (5 bases). CDR1 and CDR2 (germline): MNHNS, SASEGT. V shed 0 bases and J shed 4 bases, with 15 bases lying between them. The CDR3 has 16 residues. CDR3 nucleotides: TGTGCCAGCAGTGAAGCCCAAGGAGGGGAGGCCACTGAAGCTTTCTTT. Translating gives CASSEAQGGEATEAFF.

The rearrangement links TRBV9 to TRBJ2-5, with TRBD2 matching 7 bases. J lost 5 bases, V lost 3 bases, and 10 bases had no gene match. The CDR3 extends over 15 amino acids. Germline CDR1 reads SGDLS; CDR2 reads YYNGEE. DNA for the CDR3: TGTGCCAGCAGCGGCCTCTCTGTGCGGGGGGAGACCCAGTACTTC. This gives the protein CASSGLSVRGETQYF.

This chain uses TRBV11-2 with TRBJ1-4; D ambiguous. Germline V gene data show CDR1 as SGHAT and CDR2 as FQNNGV. Trimming took off 5 bases at V and 2 bases at J, with 15 bases between the two ends. CDR3 size: 16 residues. CDR3 in amino acids: CASSPGGWATNEKLFF. CDR3 nucleotides: TGTGCCAGCAGCCCAGGTGGTTGGGCTACTAATGAAAAACTGTTTTTT.

The chain combines TRBV5-4 with TRBJ1-1; tentative D call: TRBD1 (5 bases). The CDR3 has 13 amino acids. CDR1 and CDR2 from the germline V gene are SGHNT and YYREEE (reference sequence). Trimming left V 5 bases short and J 11 bases short, with 19 bases between. CDR3 loop: CASRRGPTIMAFF. The CDR3, as DNA: TGTGCCAGCAGGAGGGGACCGACAATAATGGCTTTCTTT.

The chain employs TRBV19 and TRBJ2-7, with D uncertain. Between the trimmed V and J ends, which lost 3 bases and 7 bases, there was a span of 10 bases. CDR3 length equals 12 residues. Germline V gene data show CDR1 as LNHDA and CDR2 as SQIVND (reference sequence). In DNA form, the CDR3 reads TGTGCCAGTAGTATCGGTGTTGGTGAGCAGTACTTC. This sequence encodes CASSIGVGEQYF.

The gene calls are TRBV2 and TRBJ2-2; 7 bases match TRBD1. CDR1 and CDR2 (germline): SNHLY, FYNNEI. The CDR3 length is 13 residues. J gave up 4 bases and V 6 bases, and 2 bases lay outside the gene matches. CDR3 in DNA: TGTGCCAGCAGGTGGGACAGCACCGGGGAGCTGTTTTTT. It specifies CASRWDSTGELFF.